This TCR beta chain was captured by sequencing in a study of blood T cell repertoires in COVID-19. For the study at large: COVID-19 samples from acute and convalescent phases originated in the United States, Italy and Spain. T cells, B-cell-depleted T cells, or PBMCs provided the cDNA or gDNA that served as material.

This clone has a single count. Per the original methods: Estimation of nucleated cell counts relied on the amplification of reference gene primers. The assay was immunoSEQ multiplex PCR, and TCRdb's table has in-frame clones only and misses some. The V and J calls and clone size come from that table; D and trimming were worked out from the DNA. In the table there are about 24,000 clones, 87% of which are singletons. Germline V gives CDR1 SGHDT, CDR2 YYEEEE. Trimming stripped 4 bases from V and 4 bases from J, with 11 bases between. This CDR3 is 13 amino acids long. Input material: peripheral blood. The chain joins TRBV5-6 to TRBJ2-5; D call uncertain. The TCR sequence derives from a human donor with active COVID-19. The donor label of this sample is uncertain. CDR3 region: CASSVSGVETQYF. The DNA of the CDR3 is TGTGCCAGCAGCGTGTCAGGTGTAGAGACCCAGTACTTC.